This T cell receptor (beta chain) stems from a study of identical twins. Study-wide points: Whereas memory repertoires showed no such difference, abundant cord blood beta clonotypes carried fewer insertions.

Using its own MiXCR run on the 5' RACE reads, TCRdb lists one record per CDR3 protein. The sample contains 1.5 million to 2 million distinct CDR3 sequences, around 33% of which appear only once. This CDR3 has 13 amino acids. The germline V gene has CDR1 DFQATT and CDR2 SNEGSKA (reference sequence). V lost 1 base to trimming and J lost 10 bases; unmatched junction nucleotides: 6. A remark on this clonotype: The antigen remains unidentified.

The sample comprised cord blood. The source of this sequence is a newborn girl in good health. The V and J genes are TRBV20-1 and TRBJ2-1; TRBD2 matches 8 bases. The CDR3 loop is CSARGVAGREQFF. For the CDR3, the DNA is TGCAGTGCTAGAGGTGTAGCGGGGCGGGAGCAGTTCTTC.